The rows below give T cell receptor beta chains drawn from one sample of a study of T cells after yellow fever vaccination. TCRdb used MiXCR to reprocess the 5' RACE reads, holding one entry per CDR3 protein. The top ten clones hold 15% of a sample with 300,000 to 400,000 distinct CDR3 sequences, under 7.5% of them seen once. Material: PBMCs, obtained 5 days after the yellow fever booster vaccination. The receptors stem from a man in his thirties or forties who received the YFV17D yellow fever vaccine. Each CDR3 is given with its conserved first and last residue. Fields, in order: J gene, V gene, D gene, clone size, CDR3 protein, CDR3 DNA. D genes are given only for firm matches. Size is omitted from some rows. Given values are once, few, many or a class for expanded clones.

TRBJ2-3	TRBV12-3/TRBV12-4	TRBD2	NA	CACSSIAGGPPGTDTQYF	TGTGCCTGCAGTTCGATAGCGGGAGGGCCCCCGGGAACAGATACGCAGTATTTT
TRBJ2-5	TRBV5-1	TRBD2	many	CASSPLAGGETQYF	TGCGCCAGCAGCCCGCTAGCGGGAGGCGAGACCCAGTACTTC
TRBJ2-7	TRBV19	NA	many	CASSMTRSPSSSYEQYF	TGTGCCAGTAGTATGACTAGGTCCCCTTCAAGCTCCTACGAGCAGTACTTC
TRBJ2-7	TRBV27	TRBD2	few	CASAGGGYEQYF	TGTGCCAGCGCGGGAGGAGGGTACGAGCAGTACTTC
TRBJ2-5	TRBV7-2	NA	NA	CASSLYTVGTQYF	TGTGCCAGCAGCTTATATACGGTCGGGACCCAGTACTTC
TRBJ2-6	TRBV29-1	TRBD1	few	CSVGQGASGANVLTF	TGCAGCGTCGGACAGGGGGCCTCTGGGGCCAACGTCCTGACTTTC
TRBJ1-5	TRBV25-1	NA	few	CASSGVNQPQHF	TGTGCCAGCAGCGGAGTAAATCAGCCCCAGCATTTT
TRBJ1-3	TRBV7-2	NA	NA	CASSLLPSDTIYF	TGTGCCAGCAGCCTACTTCCCTCGGACACCATATATTTT
TRBJ2-1	TRBV28	NA	NA	CASKEVPYNEQFF	TGTGCCAGCAAGGAAGTTCCCTACAATGAGCAGTTCTTC
TRBJ2-1	TRBV5-1	NA	NA	CASSLTDYNEQFF	TGCGCCAGCAGCTTAACGGACTACAATGAGCAGTTCTTC
TRBJ2-7	TRBV7-2	TRBD2	many	CASSLALAGGIYEQYF	TGTGCCAGCAGCTTAGCCCTAGCGGGAGGCATTTACGAGCAGTACTTC
TRBJ2-1	TRBV7-2	NA	few	CASSATGYDEQFF	TGTGCCAGCAGCGCCACAGGGTACGATGAGCAGTTCTTC
TRBJ1-1	TRBV29-1	NA	NA	CSVEDVWNTEAFF	TGCAGCGTTGAGGACGTGTGGAACACTGAAGCTTTCTTT
TRBJ2-7	TRBV12-3/TRBV12-4	NA	few	CTSSLARQVPSYEQYF	TGTACCAGCAGTTTAGCGCGCCAGGTACCCTCCTACGAGCAGTACTTC
TRBJ2-1	TRBV20-1	TRBD1	NA	CSATGTGMGYNEQFF	TGCAGTGCTACCGGGACAGGGATGGGCTACAATGAGCAGTTCTTC
TRBJ2-3	TRBV6-5	NA	few	CASSYPNTDTQYF	TGTGCCAGCAGTTACCCAAACACAGATACGCAGTATTTT
TRBJ2-1	TRBV7-2	TRBD2	NA	CASRRPAGGRNEQFF	TGTGCCAGCAGAAGGCCAGCGGGAGGGCGGAATGAGCAGTTCTTC
TRBJ1-1	TRBV20-1	NA	few	CSARPPSNTEAFF	TGCAGTGCTAGACCACCTTCAAACACTGAAGCTTTCTTT
TRBJ1-5	TRBV3-1	NA	few	CASSHRGVNQPQHF	TGTGCCAGCAGCCACAGAGGAGTAAATCAGCCCCAGCATTTT
TRBJ2-2	TRBV5-1	NA	many	CASARGNTGELFF	TGCGCCAGCGCCCGGGGGAACACCGGGGAGCTGTTTTTT
TRBJ2-1	TRBV6-2/TRBV6-3	TRBD1	few	CASRDPGTGGYNEQFF	TGTGCCAGCAGAGACCCCGGGACAGGGGGCTACAATGAGCAGTTCTTC
TRBJ2-7	TRBV20-1	TRBD1	few	CSALLDRTYEQYF	TGCAGTGCCCTACTGGACAGGACCTACGAGCAGTACTTC
TRBJ2-5	TRBV7-2	NA	NA	CASSLVGGNLPHGQYF	TGTGCCAGCAGCTTAGTTGGCGGGAACCTGCCCCACGGCCAGTACTTC
TRBJ2-7	TRBV19	NA	NA	CASSLTPSLASEQYF	TGTGCCAGTAGCCTGACCCCTTCGCTGGCCTCCGAGCAGTACTTC
TRBJ2-3	TRBV5-1	TRBD1	few	CASRAGQGLIDTQYF	TGCGCCAGCAGGGCGGGACAGGGCCTAATAGATACGCAGTATTTT
TRBJ2-3	TRBV27	NA	many	CASSHEYRVTSTDTQYF	TGTGCCAGCAGTCACGAATACAGGGTGACTAGCACAGATACGCAGTATTTT
TRBJ2-7	TRBV10-2	TRBD2	many	CASTRLAGTYEQYF	TGCGCCAGCACCCGACTAGCGGGGACCTACGAGCAGTACTTC
TRBJ2-1	TRBV3-1	TRBD1	NA	CASSQVGTGASNEQFF	TGTGCCAGCAGCCAAGTGGGGACAGGGGCTTCCAATGAGCAGTTCTTC
TRBJ2-5	TRBV24-1	NA	many	CATSDRLGTQYF	TGTGCCACCAGTGACCGTCTCGGGACCCAGTACTTC
TRBJ2-2	TRBV5-1	NA	many	CASSRMAGELFF	TGCGCCAGCAGCCGCATGGCCGGGGAGCTGTTTTTT
TRBJ2-3	TRBV2	TRBD2	many	CASSPRTSGTTDTQYF	TGTGCCAGCAGCCCTCGGACTAGCGGAACCACAGATACGCAGTATTTT
TRBJ2-5	TRBV20-1	NA	few	CSASQGFLETQYF	TGCAGTGCCTCACAGGGCTTCTTGGAGACCCAGTACTTC
TRBJ2-2	TRBV29-1	TRBD2	many	CSVGSLPGGTGELFF	TGCAGCGTTGGTTCCCTTCCGGGAGGGACCGGGGAGCTGTTTTTT
TRBJ2-3	TRBV29-1	TRBD2	NA	CSAGTSGGTDTQYF	TGCAGCGCGGGGACTAGCGGAGGCACAGATACGCAGTATTTT
TRBJ1-2	TRBV5-1	NA	few	CASSPDRRPYGYTF	TGCGCCAGCAGCCCCGACAGGCGCCCCTATGGCTACACCTTC
TRBJ2-7	TRBV28	TRBD1	few	CASTQTGGYDEQYF	TGTGCCAGCACCCAGACAGGGGGCTATGACGAGCAGTACTTC
TRBJ2-1	TRBV7-2	TRBD2	many	CASSRELAPHNEQFF	TGTGCCAGCAGCAGGGAACTAGCGCCCCACAATGAGCAGTTCTTC
TRBJ1-4	TRBV5-1	NA	few	CASSQGTFANEKLFF	TGCGCCAGCAGCCAAGGGACCTTTGCTAATGAAAAACTGTTTTTT
TRBJ2-7	TRBV5-1	NA	NA	CASTSSPGFTYEQYF	TGCGCCAGTACCTCCAGCCCAGGGTTCACCTACGAGCAGTACTTC
TRBJ2-2	TRBV20-1	TRBD2	few	CSAALIKAGGPAGELFF	TGCAGTGCCGCCTTGATCAAAGCGGGAGGGCCGGCCGGGGAGCTGTTTTTT
TRBJ2-1	TRBV7-9	NA	many	CASSLGLPTRGVNEQFF	TGTGCCAGCAGCCTTGGACTACCGACGAGAGGGGTCAATGAGCAGTTCTTC
TRBJ2-1	TRBV18	TRBD1	few	CASSTRGQGINEQFF	TGTGCCAGCTCAACCCGGGGACAGGGTATCAATGAGCAGTTCTTC
TRBJ1-2	TRBV6-1	TRBD1	NA	CASSRTGDGYGYTF	TGTGCCAGCAGTCGGACAGGGGATGGCTATGGCTACACCTTC
TRBJ2-2	TRBV5-1	NA	many	CASSLVGATGELFF	TGCGCCAGCAGCTTGGTCGGGGCGACCGGGGAGCTGTTTTTT
TRBJ2-1	TRBV28	TRBD2	many	CASREGGGHNEQFF	TGTGCCAGCAGAGAGGGCGGGGGTCACAATGAGCAGTTCTTC
TRBJ2-1	TRBV20-1	TRBD2	NA	CSAPEAGGRRDNEQFF	TGCAGTGCACCGGAAGCGGGAGGGAGAAGGGACAATGAGCAGTTCTTC
TRBJ2-1	TRBV10-2	TRBD2	many	CASRSGTSGSSYNEQFF	TGCGCCAGCCGCTCCGGGACTAGCGGGAGCTCCTACAATGAGCAGTTCTTC
TRBJ2-3	TRBV20-1	TRBD2	NA	CSAIAGGPKDTQYF	TGCAGCGCAATAGCGGGAGGGCCGAAAGATACGCAGTATTTT
TRBJ2-7	TRBV24-1	TRBD1	NA	CATSDYRDRVGEQYF	TGTGCCACCAGTGATTACAGGGACAGGGTGGGAGAGCAGTACTTC
TRBJ2-3	TRBV7-2	NA	NA	CASSLDRTSTDTQYF	TGTGCCAGCAGCTTAGACCGGACTAGCACAGATACGCAGTATTTT
TRBJ2-1	TRBV20-1	TRBD2	NA	CSAKASGSWVGEPFF	TGCAGTGCTAAGGCTAGCGGGAGTTGGGTCGGTGAGCCGTTCTTC
TRBJ2-4	TRBV18	TRBD2	few	CASSRTGTSAFKNIQYF	TGTGCCAGCTCGCGCACCGGGACTAGCGCATTCAAAAACATTCAGTACTTC
TRBJ2-5	TRBV28	TRBD1	few	CASNQGQETQYF	TGTGCCAGCAACCAGGGACAGGAGACCCAGTACTTC